A single sample is the source of the 7 T cell receptor beta chains below, sequenced in a study of shared clonotypes between healthy human individuals. Here immunoSEQ multiplex PCR was the method, and the copy in TCRdb shows in-frame clones only, minus some. The sample shows about 480,000 clones, 60% to 85% of them seen only once. Sequences were obtained from PBMCs. The origin of the receptors is a woman aged 40 to 49 in good health. Some clones in this sample may be carry-over from other donors' samples.

This clone was seen once. The chain is built from TRBV7-9 and TRBJ1-5; D perhaps matches TRBD1 (6 bases). Germline V gene data show CDR1 as SEHNR and CDR2 as FQNEAQ (reference sequence). There are 15 residues in the CDR3. Deletions cut 5 bases from V and 5 bases from J, with 16 bases between. In nucleotides, the CDR3 is TGTGCCAGCAGCCGGACAGACCCACCCCATCAGCCCCAGCATTTT. It is translated as CASSRTDPPHQPQHF.

The V and J genes are TRBV6-6 and TRBJ2-7; 10 nucleotides match TRBD1. CDR1 and CDR2 from the germline V gene are MNHNY and SVGAGI (reference sequence). With V trimmed by 5 bases and J by 6 bases, 7 bases remained unmatched. CDR3 length equals 14 residues. In nucleotides, the CDR3 is TGTGCCAGCAGTCCTGACAGGGGGCTTACCGAGCAGTACTTC. Translation: CASSPDRGLTEQYF.

The V and J genes are TRBV5-1 and TRBJ1-1; D not certain. The CDR3 totals 11 residues. Germline V lookup: CDR1 SGHRS, CDR2 YFSETQ. V was clipped by 5 bases and J by 8 bases, with 10 bases between them. CDR3 sequence (DNA): TGCGCCAGCAGGGGAACACAAGAAGCTTTCTTT. Its translation: CASRGTQEAFF.

V and J are TRBV6-6 and TRBJ2-7; 7 bases agree with TRBD2. Per the germline V gene, CDR1 is MNHNY and CDR2 is SVGAGI (reference sequence). Losses at the gene ends were 3 bases for V and 0 bases for J; bases not matched to a gene: 5. This CDR3 is 15 amino acids long. The CDR3 spells CASSYNGGSSYEQYF. CDR3 sequence (DNA): TGTGCCAGCAGTTATAACGGCGGGAGCTCCTACGAGCAGTACTTC.

The V and J genes are TRBV30 and TRBJ1-2; 9 bases are shared with TRBD1. The trim removed 4 bases at V and 8 bases at J, leaving 2 bases unmatched. The CDR3 contains 11 residues. Germline V gene data show CDR1 as GTSNPN and CDR2 as SVGIG (reference sequence). The CDR3 DNA reads as TGTGCCTGGAACACAGGGGGCGGCTACACCTTC. This gives the protein CAWNTGGGYTF.

This clone has a handful of counts. The chain employs TRBV7-7 and TRBJ2-7; a possible D gene is TRBD2 (7 bases). CDR1 and CDR2 from the germline V gene are SSHAT and FNYEAQ (reference sequence). This CDR3 spans 13 amino acids. Written as DNA, the CDR3 is TGTGCTATCCCTCGGGGGGCGATCTACGAGCAGTACTTC. Residues: CAIPRGAIYEQYF.

V and J are TRBV21-1 and TRBJ2-1; the tabulated D call, TRBD2, remains unverified against the DNA. TRBV21-1 has pseudogene status. The CDR3 runs 20 residues. The CDR3: CASSKPAPIRLAGVICEQFF. The CDR3 DNA reads as TGTGCCAGCAGCAAACCGGCCCCTATCAGACTAGCGGGAGTTATCTGTGAGCAGTTCTTC.